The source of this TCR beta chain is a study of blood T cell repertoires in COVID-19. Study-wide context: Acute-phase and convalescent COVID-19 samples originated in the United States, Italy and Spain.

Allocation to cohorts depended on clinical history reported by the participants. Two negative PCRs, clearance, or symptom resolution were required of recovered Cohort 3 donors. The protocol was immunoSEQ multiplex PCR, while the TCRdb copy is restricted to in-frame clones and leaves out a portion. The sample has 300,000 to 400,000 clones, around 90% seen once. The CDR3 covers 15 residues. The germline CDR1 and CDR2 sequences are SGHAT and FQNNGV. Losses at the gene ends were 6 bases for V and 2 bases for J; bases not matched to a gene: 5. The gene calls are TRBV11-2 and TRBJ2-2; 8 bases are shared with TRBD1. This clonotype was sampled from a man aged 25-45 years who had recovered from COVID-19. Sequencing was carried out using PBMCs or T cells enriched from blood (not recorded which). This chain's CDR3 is CASRRQGTNTGELFF. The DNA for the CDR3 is TGTGCCAGCAGGCGACAGGGGACAAACACCGGGGAGCTGTTTTTT.